Given below is one TCR beta chain in context. Per the germline V gene, CDR1 is SEHNR and CDR2 is FQNEAQ (reference sequence). The CDR3 has 14 amino acids. The V gene lost 5 bases and the J gene lost 8 bases, with 15 bases spanning the gap. These data belong to a study of CD4+ T cells in melanoma. The data were produced by immunoSEQ multiplex PCR, yet TCRdb's version contains in-frame clones alone and is incomplete. The table has about 55,000 clones, almost 70% seen once. J is TRBJ1-4 and V is TRBV7-9; no definite D call. The clonotype comes from a human donor with melanoma. The sequenced sample was tumor tissue. The chain's CDR3 is CASSPTIRGEKLFF. For the CDR3, the DNA is TGTGCCAGCAGCCCTACGATCCGAGGGGAAAAACTGTTTTTT.